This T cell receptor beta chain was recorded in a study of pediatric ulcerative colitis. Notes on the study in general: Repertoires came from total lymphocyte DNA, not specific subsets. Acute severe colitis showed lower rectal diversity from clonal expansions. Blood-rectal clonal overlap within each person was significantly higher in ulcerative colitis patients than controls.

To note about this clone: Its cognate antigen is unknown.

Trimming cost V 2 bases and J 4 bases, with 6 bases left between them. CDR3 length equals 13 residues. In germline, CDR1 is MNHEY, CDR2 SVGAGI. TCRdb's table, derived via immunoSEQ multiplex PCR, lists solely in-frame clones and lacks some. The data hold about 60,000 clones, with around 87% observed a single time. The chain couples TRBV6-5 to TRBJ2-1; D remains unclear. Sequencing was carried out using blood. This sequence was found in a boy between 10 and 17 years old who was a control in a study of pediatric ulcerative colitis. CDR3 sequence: CASSYRSYNEQFF. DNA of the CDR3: TGTGCCAGCAGTTACCGAAGTTACAATGAGCAGTTCTTC.